Each of the 7 T cell receptor beta chains below was sequenced from the same sample in a study of blood T cell repertoires in COVID-19. Repertoires were generated with immunoSEQ multiplex PCR, while TCRdb's copy carries only in-frame clones and drops some. The sample has 98,000 or so clones; roughly 70% are singletons. Material for sequencing was peripheral blood. These receptor sequences come from a woman aged 40 to 50 with acute or convalescent COVID-19.

The gene calls are TRBV23-1 and TRBJ1-5, with TRBD1 matching 7 bases. TRBV23-1 is filed as an ORF, its function uncertain. J was trimmed by 9 bases and V by 6 bases; bases with no gene match: 8. This CDR3 is built from 13 residues. CDR3 sequence reads: CASRLGQRAPQHF. CDR3 DNA: TGCGCCAGCAGGCTGGGACAGCGGGCGCCCCAGCATTTT.

V and J are TRBV29-1 and TRBJ1-1, with 7 bases that match TRBD1. Germline values: CDR1 SQVTM, CDR2 ANQGSEA. CDR3 length equals 13 residues. The ends lost 5 bases at V and 11 bases at J; junction bases unmatched: 14. The DNA for the CDR3 is TGCAGCGTTTACACCGGGACAGCCCCACACGCTTTCTTT. Its translation: CSVYTGTAPHAFF.

The gene calls are TRBV2 and TRBJ2-2; 8 nucleotides agree with TRBD2. This CDR3 contains 13 residues. V lost 1 base to trimming and J lost 8 bases; unmatched junction nucleotides: 0. CDR1 is SNHLY, CDR2 FYNNEI, per germline. The chain's CDR3 is CASSEGLAGELFF. For the CDR3, the DNA is TGTGCCAGCAGTGAAGGACTAGCGGGGGAGCTGTTTTTT.

This clone was counted once. The rearrangement links TRBV28 to TRBJ2-5; tentatively, D is TRBD2 (5 bases). Trimming left V 1 base short and J 2 bases short, with 20 bases between. This CDR3 has 18 amino acids. Looked up from germline, CDR1 is MDHEN and CDR2 is SYDVKM. The CDR3 DNA reads TGTGCCAGCAGTTTATATCTAGCCAAGAGGTCGGGGCAAGAGACCCAGTACTTC. Amino acid sequence: CASSLYLAKRSGQETQYF.

The chain couples TRBV2 to TRBJ1-6, with 9 positions matching TRBD1. There are 16 residues in the CDR3. Germline values: CDR1 SNHLY, CDR2 FYNNEI. With V trimmed by 2 bases and J by 9 bases, 8 bases remained unmatched. CDR3 protein: CASSESGTGSGSPLHF. For the CDR3, the DNA is TGTGCCAGCAGTGAATCCGGGACAGGGTCGGGTTCACCCCTCCACTTT.

This clone was observed once. The rearrangement joins TRBV30 to TRBJ1-6, with TRBD1 matching 10 bases. The J segment lost 7 bases and the V segment lost 4 bases, leaving 4 bases of the junction unmatched. CDR1 and CDR2 (germline): GTSNPN, SVGIG (reference sequence). The CDR3 is 14 residues long. CDR3 DNA: TGTGCCTGGAACTGGGGACAGGGGAATTCACCCCTCCACTTT. Its protein is CAWNWGQGNSPLHF.

Note on this clone: Distinct nucleotide sequences in the sample also encode this CDR3. The rearrangement links TRBV28 to TRBJ2-1; no definite D call. The length of the CDR3 is 12 residues. V gave up 3 bases and J gave up 4 bases, with 4 bases separating them. Germline V gives CDR1 MDHEN, CDR2 SYDVKM. Here the CDR3 reads CASSLRYNEQFF. The CDR3 coding sequence is TGTGCCAGCAGTTTGAGGTACAATGAGCAGTTCTTC.